This entry lists 2 T cell receptor beta chains sequenced from one sample in a study of early T cells in non-severe SARS-CoV-2 infection. TCRdb processed the 5' RACE reads anew with MiXCR; each CDR3 protein has one entry. The top ten clones hold approximately 8.5% of a sample with some 49,000 distinct CDR3 sequences, about 12% of them seen once. Sequencing was carried out using whole blood. The receptor set was obtained from an adult who was a healthcare worker with PCR-confirmed SARS-CoV-2 infection or an uninfected control (not recorded which).

This clonotype was seen more than once but under ten times. The CDR3 nucleotides are TGTGCCAGCAGCTCACTAATGGGGGTAACTGAAGCTTTCTTT. It yields the protein CASSSLMGVTEAFF. V gene TRBV5-6 combines with J gene TRBJ1-1, with D perhaps matching TRBD1 (5 bases). The CDR3 has 14 amino acids. The germline V gene encodes CDR1 SGHDT and CDR2 YYEEEE. The V gene lost 3 bases and the J gene lost 5 bases, with 14 bases spanning the gap.

This clonotype was found a few times. The J gene is TRBJ1-2, the V gene TRBV3-1; possible D gene TRBD1, 5 bases. CDR1 is LGHDT and CDR2 is YNNKEL in the germline V gene (reference sequence). Deletions cut 2 bases from V and 0 bases from J, with 7 bases between. The CDR3 is made up of 14 amino acids. The CDR3, as DNA: TGTGCCAGCAGCCAACCGGGGCCTAACTATGGCTACACCTTC. Its protein product is CASSQPGPNYGYTF.